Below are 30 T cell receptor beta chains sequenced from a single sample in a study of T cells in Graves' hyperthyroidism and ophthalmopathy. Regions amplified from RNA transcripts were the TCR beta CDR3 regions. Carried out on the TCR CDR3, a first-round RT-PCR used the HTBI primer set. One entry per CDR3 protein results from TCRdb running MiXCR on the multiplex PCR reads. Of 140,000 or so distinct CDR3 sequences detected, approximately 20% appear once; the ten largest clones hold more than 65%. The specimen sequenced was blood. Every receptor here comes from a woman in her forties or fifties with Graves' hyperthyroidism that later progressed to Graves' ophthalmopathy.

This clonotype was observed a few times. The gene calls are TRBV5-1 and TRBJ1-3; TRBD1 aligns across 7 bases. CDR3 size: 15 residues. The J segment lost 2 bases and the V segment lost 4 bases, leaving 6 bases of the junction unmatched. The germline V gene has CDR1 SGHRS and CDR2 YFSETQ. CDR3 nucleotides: TGCGCCAGCAGCCGCGAGGGGGCTCCTGGAAACACCATATATTTT. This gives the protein CASSREGAPGNTIYF.

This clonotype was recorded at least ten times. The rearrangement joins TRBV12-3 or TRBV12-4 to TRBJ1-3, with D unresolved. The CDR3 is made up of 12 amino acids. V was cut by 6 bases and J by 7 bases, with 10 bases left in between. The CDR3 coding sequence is TGTGCCAGCAGCACCGGGAGGAACACCATATATTTT. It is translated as CASSTGRNTIYF.

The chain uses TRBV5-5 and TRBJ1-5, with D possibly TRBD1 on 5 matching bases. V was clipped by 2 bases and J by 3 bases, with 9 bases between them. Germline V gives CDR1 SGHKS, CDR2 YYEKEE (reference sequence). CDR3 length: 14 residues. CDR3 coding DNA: TGTGCCAGCAGCTTCGGGACGACCAATCAGCCCCAGCATTTT. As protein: CASSFGTTNQPQHF.

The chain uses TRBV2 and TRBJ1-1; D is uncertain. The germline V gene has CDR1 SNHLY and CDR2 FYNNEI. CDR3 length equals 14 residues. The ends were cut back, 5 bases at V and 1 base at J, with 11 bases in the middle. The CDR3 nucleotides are TGTGCCAGCAGTCACCAATCGGGGAACACTGAAGCTTTCTTT. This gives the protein CASSHQSGNTEAFF. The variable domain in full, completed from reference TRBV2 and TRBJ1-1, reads EPEVTQTPSHQVTQMGQEVILRCVPISNHLYFYWYRQILGQKVEFLVSFYNNEISEKSEIFDDQFSVERPDGSNFTLKIRSTKLEDSAMYFCASSHQSGNTEAFFGQGTRLTVV.

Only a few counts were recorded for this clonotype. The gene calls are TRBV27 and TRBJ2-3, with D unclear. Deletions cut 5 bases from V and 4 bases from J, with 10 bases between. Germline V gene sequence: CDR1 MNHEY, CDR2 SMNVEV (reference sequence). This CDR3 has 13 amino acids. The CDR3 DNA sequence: TGTGCCAGCAGTATTAATAAGCCAGATACGCAGTATTTT. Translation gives CASSINKPDTQYF.

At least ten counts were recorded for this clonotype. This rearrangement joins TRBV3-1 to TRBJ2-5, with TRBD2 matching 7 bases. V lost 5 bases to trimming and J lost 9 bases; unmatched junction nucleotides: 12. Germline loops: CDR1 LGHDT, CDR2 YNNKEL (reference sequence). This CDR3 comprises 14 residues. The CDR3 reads CASSALLGAGAQYF. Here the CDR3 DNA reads TGTGCCAGCAGCGCCCTCCTAGGGGCGGGGGCCCAGTACTTC.

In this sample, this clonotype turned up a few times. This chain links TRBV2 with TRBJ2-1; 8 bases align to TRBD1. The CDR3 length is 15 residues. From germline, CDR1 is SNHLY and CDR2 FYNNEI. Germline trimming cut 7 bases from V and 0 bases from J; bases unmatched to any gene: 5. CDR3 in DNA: TGTGCCAGCATCCGGACAGGGAGCTCCTACAATGAGCAGTTCTTC. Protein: CASIRTGSSYNEQFF. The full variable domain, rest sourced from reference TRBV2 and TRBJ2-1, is EPEVTQTPSHQVTQMGQEVILRCVPISNHLYFYWYRQILGQKVEFLVSFYNNEISEKSEIFDDQFSVERPDGSNFTLKIRSTKLEDSAMYFCASIRTGSSYNEQFFGPGTRLTVL.

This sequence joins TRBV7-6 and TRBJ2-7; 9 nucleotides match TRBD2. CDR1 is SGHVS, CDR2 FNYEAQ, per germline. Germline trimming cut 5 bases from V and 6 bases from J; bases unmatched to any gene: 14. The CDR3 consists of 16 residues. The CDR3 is CASSPSSGTSRREQYF. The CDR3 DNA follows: TGTGCCAGCAGCCCTAGCAGCGGGACTAGCAGGCGCGAGCAGTACTTC.

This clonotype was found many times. The CDR3 DNA is TGTGCCAGCAGGAGACAGGGAATCTCCTACGAGCAGTACTTC. Amino acid sequence: CASRRQGISYEQYF. The gene calls are TRBV6-1 and TRBJ2-7, with TRBD1 identical over 7 bases. The CDR3 extends over 14 amino acids. The ends lost 6 bases at V and 0 bases at J; junction bases unmatched: 5. Per germline, CDR1 MNHNS and CDR2 SASEGT.

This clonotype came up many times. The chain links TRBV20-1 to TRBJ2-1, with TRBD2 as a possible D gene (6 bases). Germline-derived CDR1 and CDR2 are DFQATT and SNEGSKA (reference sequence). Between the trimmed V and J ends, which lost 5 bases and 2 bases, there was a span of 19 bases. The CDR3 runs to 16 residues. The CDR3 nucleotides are TGCAGTGCTGCTTGGGAAACTAGCCGAACCTACAATGAGCAGTTCTTC. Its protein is CSAAWETSRTYNEQFF.

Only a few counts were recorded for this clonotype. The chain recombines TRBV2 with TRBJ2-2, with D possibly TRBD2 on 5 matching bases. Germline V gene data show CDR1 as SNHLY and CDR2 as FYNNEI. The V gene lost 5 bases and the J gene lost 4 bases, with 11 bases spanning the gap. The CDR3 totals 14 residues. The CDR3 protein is CASSLASSTGELFF. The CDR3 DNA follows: TGTGCCAGCAGTTTAGCTAGCAGCACCGGGGAGCTGTTTTTT.

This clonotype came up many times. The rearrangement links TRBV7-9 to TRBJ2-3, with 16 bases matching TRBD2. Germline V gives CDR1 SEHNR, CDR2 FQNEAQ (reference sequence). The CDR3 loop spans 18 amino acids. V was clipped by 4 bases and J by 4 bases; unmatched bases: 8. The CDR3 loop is CASSSPGLAGGLADTQYF. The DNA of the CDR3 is TGTGCCAGCAGCTCTCCGGGACTAGCGGGAGGGCTCGCAGATACGCAGTATTTT.

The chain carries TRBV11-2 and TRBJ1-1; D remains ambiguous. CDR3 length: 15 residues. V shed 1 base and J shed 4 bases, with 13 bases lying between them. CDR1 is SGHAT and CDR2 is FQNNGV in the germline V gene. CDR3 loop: CASSLGGAAATEAFF. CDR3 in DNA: TGTGCCAGCAGCTTAGGGGGAGCAGCTGCCACTGAAGCTTTCTTT.

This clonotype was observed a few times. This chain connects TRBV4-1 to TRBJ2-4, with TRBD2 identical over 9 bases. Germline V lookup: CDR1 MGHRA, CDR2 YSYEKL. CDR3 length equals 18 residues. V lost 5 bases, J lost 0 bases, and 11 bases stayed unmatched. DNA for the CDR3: TGCGCCAGCAGCTCCTTAGCGGGAGAGGTGGTAGCCAAAAACATTCAGTACTTC. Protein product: CASSSLAGEVVAKNIQYF.

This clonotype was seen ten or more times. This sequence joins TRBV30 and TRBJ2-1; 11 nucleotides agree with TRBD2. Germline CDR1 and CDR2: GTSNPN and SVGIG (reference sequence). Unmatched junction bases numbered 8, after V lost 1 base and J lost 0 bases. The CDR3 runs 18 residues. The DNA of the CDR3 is TGTGCCTGGAGTGGACTCACTAGCGGGGGTCCCTCCTACAATGAGCAGTTCTTC. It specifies CAWSGLTSGGPSYNEQFF.

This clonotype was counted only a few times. The CDR3 sequence: CASSSGQPNQPQHF. Here the CDR3 DNA reads TGTGCCAGCAGTTCGGGACAGCCTAATCAGCCCCAGCATTTT. V and J are TRBV6-1 and TRBJ1-5, with 7 nucleotides matching TRBD1. This CDR3 has 14 residues. Trimming cost V 5 bases and J 4 bases; bases outside gene matches: 5. The germline V gene encodes CDR1 MNHNS and CDR2 SASEGT.

The CDR3 loop reads CASSLGQGREAFF. The CDR3 DNA is TGTGCCAGCTCACTTGGACAGGGTAGAGAAGCTTTCTTT. The chain combines TRBV18 with TRBJ1-1; 8 nucleotides align to TRBD1. The junction had 6 bases not matched to a gene; V was cut back by 4 bases and J by 8 bases. The CDR3 covers 13 residues. Germline V gene data show CDR1 as KGHSH and CDR2 as LQKENI.

The DNA for the CDR3 is TGTGCCAGCAGCTTAGAGCGGGGTTTAAATGGCTACACCTTC. Its translation: CASSLERGLNGYTF. V usage is TRBV7-9 and J usage is TRBJ1-2; no clear D gene. The germline V and J ends were trimmed by 1 base and 6 bases, with 12 bases remaining between them. Germline V CDR1 and CDR2: SEHNR, FQNEAQ (reference sequence). The CDR3 has 14 residues. Using reference TRBV7-9 and TRBJ1-2 for the parts outside the CDR3, the full variable domain is DTGVSQNPRHKITKRGQNVTFRCDPISEHNRLYWYRQTLGQGPEFLTYFQNEAQLEKSRLLSDRFSAERPKGSFSTLEIQRTEQGDSAMYLCASSLERGLNGYTFGSGTRLTVV.

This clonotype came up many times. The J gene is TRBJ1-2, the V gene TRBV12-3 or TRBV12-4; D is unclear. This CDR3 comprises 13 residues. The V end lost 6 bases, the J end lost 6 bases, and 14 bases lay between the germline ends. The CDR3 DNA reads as TGTGCCAGCAGCCGTTCCCGAACTCATGGCTACACCTTC. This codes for CASSRSRTHGYTF.

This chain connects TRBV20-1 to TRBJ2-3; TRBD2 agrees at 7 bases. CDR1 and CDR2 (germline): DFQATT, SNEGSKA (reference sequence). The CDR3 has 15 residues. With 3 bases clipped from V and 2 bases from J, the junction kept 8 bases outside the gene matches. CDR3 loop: CSARVAGGHTDTQYF. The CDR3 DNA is TGCAGTGCTAGGGTAGCGGGCGGACACACAGATACGCAGTATTTT.

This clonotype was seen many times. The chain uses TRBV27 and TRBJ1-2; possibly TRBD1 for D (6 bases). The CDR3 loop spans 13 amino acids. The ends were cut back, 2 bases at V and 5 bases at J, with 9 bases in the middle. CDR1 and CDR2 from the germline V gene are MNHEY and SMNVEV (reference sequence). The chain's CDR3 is CASSLVGGYGYTF. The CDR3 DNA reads TGTGCCAGCAGTTTAGTAGGGGGTTATGGCTACACCTTC.

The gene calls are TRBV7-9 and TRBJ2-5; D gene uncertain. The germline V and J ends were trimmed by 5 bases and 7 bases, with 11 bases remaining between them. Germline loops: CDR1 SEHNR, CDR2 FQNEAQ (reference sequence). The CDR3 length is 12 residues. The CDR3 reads CASSPGPGTQYF. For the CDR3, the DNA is TGTGCCAGCAGCCCAGGTCCGGGGACCCAGTACTTC.

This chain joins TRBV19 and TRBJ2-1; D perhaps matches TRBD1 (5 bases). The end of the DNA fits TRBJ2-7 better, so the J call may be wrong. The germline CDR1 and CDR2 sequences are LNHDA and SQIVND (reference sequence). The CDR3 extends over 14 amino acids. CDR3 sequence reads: CASSQGYSYNEQYF. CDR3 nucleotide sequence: TGTGCCAGTAGTCAGGGTTACTCCTACAATGAGCAGTACTTC.

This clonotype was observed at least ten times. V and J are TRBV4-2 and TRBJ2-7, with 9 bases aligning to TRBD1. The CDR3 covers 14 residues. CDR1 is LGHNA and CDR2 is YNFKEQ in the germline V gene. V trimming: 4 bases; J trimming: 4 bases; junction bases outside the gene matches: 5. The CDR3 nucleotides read TGTGCCAGCAGCCTCCGGGACAGGGAATACGAGCAGTACTTC. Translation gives CASSLRDREYEQYF.

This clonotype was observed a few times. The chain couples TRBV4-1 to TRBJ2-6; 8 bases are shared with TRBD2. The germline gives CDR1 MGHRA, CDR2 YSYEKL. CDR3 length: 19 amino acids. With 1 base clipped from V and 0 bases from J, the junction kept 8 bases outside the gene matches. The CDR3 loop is CASSQGPSGYGSGANVLTF. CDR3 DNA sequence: TGCGCCAGCAGCCAAGGGCCTAGCGGGTACGGCTCTGGGGCCAACGTCCTGACTTTC.

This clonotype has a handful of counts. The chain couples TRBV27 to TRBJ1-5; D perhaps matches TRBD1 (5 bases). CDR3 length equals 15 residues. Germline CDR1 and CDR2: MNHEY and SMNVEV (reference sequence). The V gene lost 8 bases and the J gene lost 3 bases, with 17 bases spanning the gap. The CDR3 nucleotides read TGTGCCAGCTCCCCCTGGAGAGGGGACAATCAGCCCCAGCATTTT. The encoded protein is CASSPWRGDNQPQHF.

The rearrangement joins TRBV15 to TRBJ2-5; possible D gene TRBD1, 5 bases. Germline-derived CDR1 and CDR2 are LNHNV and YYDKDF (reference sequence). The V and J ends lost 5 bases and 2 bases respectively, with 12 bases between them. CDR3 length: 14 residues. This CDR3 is CATSLRQTQETQYF. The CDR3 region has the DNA TGTGCCACCAGCTTACGACAGACTCAAGAGACCCAGTACTTC.

CDR3 sequence (DNA): TGCGCCAGCAGTGGCAGGGTGAACACTGAAGCTTTCTTT. This translates into CASSGRVNTEAFF. This chain connects TRBV10-2 to TRBJ1-1, with D tentatively TRBD1 (5 bases). V gave up 4 bases and J gave up 0 bases, with 6 bases separating them. CDR1 WSHSY and CDR2 SAAADI come from the germline V gene. This CDR3 is built from 13 residues.

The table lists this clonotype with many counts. CDR3 sequence reads: CATRGDAGELFF. CDR3 nucleotides: TGTGCCACCAGGGGGGATGCCGGGGAGCTGTTTTTT. V usage is TRBV2 and J usage is TRBJ2-2; D is perhaps TRBD1 (7 bases). Trimming stripped 10 bases from V and 6 bases from J, with 12 bases between. The CDR3 sequence is 12 residues long. Germline values: CDR1 SNHLY, CDR2 FYNNEI.

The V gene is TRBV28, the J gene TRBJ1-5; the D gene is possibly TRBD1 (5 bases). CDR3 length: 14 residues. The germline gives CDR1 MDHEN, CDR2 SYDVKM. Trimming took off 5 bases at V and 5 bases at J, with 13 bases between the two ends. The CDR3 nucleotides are TGTGCCAGCAGTCCCCTCGGGGGTTATCAGCCCCAGCATTTT. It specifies CASSPLGGYQPQHF. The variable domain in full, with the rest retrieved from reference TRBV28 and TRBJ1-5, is DVKVTQSSRYLVKRTGEKVFLECVQDMDHENMFWYRQDPGLGLRLIYFSYDVKMKEKGDIPEGYSVSREKKERFSLILESASTNQTSMYLCASSPLGGYQPQHFGDGTRLSIL.